What follows are 25 T cell receptor beta chains derived from one specimen sequenced in a study of cytomegalovirus exposure and HLA in healthy donors. 60 Vbeta and 13 Jbeta primers were used in PCR. Assay used: immunoSEQ multiplex PCR; TCRdb lists only in-frame clones, some missing. The sample carries approximately 220,000 clones, roughly 80% recorded once. The sequencing input was PBMCs. These receptors were taken from a middle-aged man in good health and CMV-seronegative.

The gene calls are TRBV5-4 and TRBJ1-2; TRBD1 matches 7 bases. Trimming took 5 bases from V and 0 from J; bases not matched to a gene: 7. CDR1 SGHNT and CDR2 YYREEE come from the germline V gene (reference sequence). The CDR3 is made up of 15 amino acids. CDR3 protein: CASSSMTGTNYGYTF. The DNA of the CDR3 is TGTGCCAGCAGTTCCATGACAGGGACTAACTATGGCTACACCTTC. Variable domain in full (rest from reference TRBV5-4 and TRBJ1-2): ETGVTQSPTHLIKTRGQQVTLRCSSQSGHNTVSWYQQALGQGPQFIFQYYREEENGRGNFPPRFSGLQFPNYSSELNVNALELDDSALYLCASSSMTGTNYGYTFGSGTRLTVV.

This clone was counted only a few times. V gene TRBV7-6 combines with J gene TRBJ2-7; TRBD1 is a possible D gene (5 bases). Trimming removed 0 bases at V and 1 base at J, with 7 bases between. The CDR3 totals 14 residues. The germline CDR1 and CDR2 sequences are SGHVS and FNYEAQ. This CDR3 is CASSLAGPSYEQYF. The DNA for the CDR3 is TGTGCCAGCAGCTTAGCGGGGCCGTCCTACGAGCAGTACTTC.

The genes are TRBV5-5 and TRBJ2-4, with a weak D call TRBD1 (5 bases). Deletions cut 3 bases from V and 0 bases from J, with 13 bases between. This CDR3 is 16 amino acids long. Germline loops: CDR1 SGHKS, CDR2 YYEKEE (reference sequence). This CDR3 reads CASSWDLGLAKNIQYF. The CDR3 DNA sequence: TGTGCCAGCAGCTGGGATTTGGGGCTAGCCAAAAACATTCAGTACTTC.

V is TRBV29-1 and J is TRBJ2-3; 10 bases are a match to TRBD1. Germline assignment: CDR1 SQVTM and CDR2 ANQGSEA. The CDR3 spans 14 residues. The V and J ends lost 4 bases and 4 bases, in that order; junction bases with no gene match: 5. CDR3: CSVGDRGRPDTQYF. Here the CDR3 DNA reads TGCAGCGTTGGAGACAGGGGGCGACCAGATACGCAGTATTTT.

The CDR3 loop is CASSRNQWGEAQHF. The CDR3 bases are TGTGCCAGCAGCCGAAACCAATGGGGGGAGGCCCAGCATTTT. The genes are TRBV7-2 and TRBJ1-5; D perhaps matches TRBD1 (5 bases). The CDR3 consists of 14 residues. V was shortened by 5 bases and J by 11 bases, with 19 bases between the two germline ends. Germline V gene lookup returns CDR1 SGHTA and CDR2 FQGNSA.

The J gene is TRBJ2-5, the V gene TRBV7-7; D perhaps matches TRBD2 (5 bases). The ends were cut back, 2 bases at V and 5 bases at J, with 9 bases in the middle. Per the germline V gene, CDR1 is SSHAT and CDR2 is FNYEAQ (reference sequence). CDR3 length equals 13 residues. Written as DNA, the CDR3 is TGTGCCAGCAGCTTACGGGAAGGCGAGACCCAGTACTTC. Residues: CASSLREGETQYF.

The chain combines TRBV7-2 with TRBJ2-7; no clear D. Trimming cost V 3 bases and J 1 base, with 16 bases left between them. Germline V gene data show CDR1 as SGHTA and CDR2 as FQGNSA. The CDR3 has 16 residues. Here the CDR3 reads CASSLGHGAPSYEQYF. As DNA, the CDR3 is TGTGCCAGCAGCTTGGGTCACGGAGCACCTTCCTACGAGCAGTACTTC.

The chain employs TRBV4-1 and TRBJ1-1; possibly TRBD1 for D (6 bases). V gave up 4 bases and J gave up 3 bases, with 18 bases separating them. Looked up from germline, CDR1 is MGHRA and CDR2 is YSYEKL. The CDR3 consists of 16 residues. CDR3 nucleotide sequence: TGCGCCAGCAGCCGGTATGGGGGGGGCCGGGACACTGAAGCTTTCTTT. It codes for CASSRYGGGRDTEAFF.

The chain employs TRBV13 and TRBJ2-5; D perhaps matches TRBD2 (6 bases). Trimming shortened V by 5 bases and J by 0 bases, and 16 bases separated the two germline ends. Looked up from germline, CDR1 is PRHDT and CDR2 is FYEKMQ (reference sequence). This CDR3 has 16 residues. As DNA, the CDR3 is TGTGCCAGCAGCCGTCCCACGGAGGGTAACCAAGAGACCCAGTACTTC. Protein: CASSRPTEGNQETQYF.

The rearrangement joins TRBV7-2 to TRBJ1-1; D is perhaps TRBD1 (5 bases). CDR1 is SGHTA and CDR2 is FQGNSA in the germline V gene. The CDR3 is 14 residues long. V shed 8 bases and J shed 4 bases, with 17 bases lying between them. As DNA, the CDR3 is TGTGCCAGCGTTCCCAGGGATATCACCACTGAAGCTTTCTTT. Its translation: CASVPRDITTEAFF.

The rearrangement joins TRBV18 to TRBJ2-2; D gene unclear. In germline, CDR1 is KGHSH, CDR2 LQKENI. The V end lost 2 bases, the J end lost 3 bases, and 16 bases lay between the germline ends. The CDR3 has 17 amino acids. CDR3 nucleotide sequence: TGTGCCAGCTCACCATCGGGTCCAGCGATTTACACCGGGGAGCTGTTTTTT. It codes for CASSPSGPAIYTGELFF.

This chain links TRBV7-3 with TRBJ1-2; TRBD1 is a possible D gene (5 bases). CDR1 is SGHTA and CDR2 is FQGTGA in the germline V gene. V dropped 8 bases and J dropped 5 bases, with 15 bases sitting between them. This CDR3 region has 13 residues. CDR3 sequence reads: CASGGGRNYGYTF. CDR3 nucleotides: TGTGCCAGCGGGGGGGGAAGGAATTATGGCTACACCTTC.

V usage is TRBV2 and J usage is TRBJ2-5; tentatively, D is TRBD2 (7 bases). V was shortened by 3 bases and J by 4 bases, with 12 bases between the two germline ends. The CDR3 spans 14 residues. In germline, CDR1 is SNHLY, CDR2 FYNNEI. The CDR3 coding sequence is TGTGCCAGCAGTGAGGGGGGGGCCGGAGAGACCCAGTACTTC. Translating gives CASSEGGAGETQYF.

J is TRBJ1-5 and V is TRBV19; 8 bases are a match to TRBD1. In germline, CDR1 is LNHDA, CDR2 SQIVND (reference sequence). The V gene end was trimmed by 3 bases and the J gene end by 6 bases; junction bases not matched to a gene: 7. The CDR3 extends over 15 amino acids. Here the CDR3 reads CASSIRTGLGQPQHF. CDR3 DNA sequence: TGTGCCAGTAGTATCCGGACAGGGTTAGGTCAGCCCCAGCATTTT. Full variable domain (outside the CDR3, taken from reference TRBV19 and TRBJ1-5): DGGITQSPKYLFRKEGQNVTLSCEQNLNHDAMYWYRQDPGQGLRLIYYSQIVNDFQKGDIAEGYSVSREKKESFPLTVTSAQKNPTAFYLCASSIRTGLGQPQHFGDGTRLSIL.

The J gene is TRBJ2-5, the V gene TRBV7-2; 11 bases agree with TRBD2. CDR1 and CDR2 (germline): SGHTA, FQGNSA. V lost 3 bases and J lost 5; bases outside the gene matches: 14. This CDR3 has 18 residues. This CDR3 is CASSFPDSTSGSRETQYF. CDR3 DNA: TGTGCCAGCAGCTTCCCGGACAGCACTAGCGGGAGCCGGGAGACCCAGTACTTC.

V usage is TRBV4-1 and J usage is TRBJ2-2, with D tentatively TRBD1 (6 bases). The germline gives CDR1 MGHRA, CDR2 YSYEKL. This CDR3 has 17 residues. With 2 bases removed from V and 5 bases from J, the gap between germline ends came to 18 bases. CDR3 DNA: TGCGCCAGCAGCCAAAGGAGTGAGGGAAGGGGGACCGGGGAGCTGTTTTTT. It encodes CASSQRSEGRGTGELFF.

This clone has a count of ten or more. The chain couples TRBV7-9 to TRBJ1-4, with 7 bases aligning to TRBD1. The CDR3 is made up of 11 amino acids. V lost 11 bases, J lost 6 bases, and 3 bases stayed unmatched. The germline V gene has CDR1 SEHNR and CDR2 FQNEAQ (reference sequence). DNA for the CDR3: TGTGCCGCAGGGGGTGATGAAAAACTGTTTTTT. Translated: CAAGGDEKLFF.

The rearrangement links TRBV7-6 to TRBJ1-2, with D possibly being TRBD1 (6 bases). The CDR3 is 14 residues long. V dropped 1 base and J dropped 8 bases, with 14 bases sitting between them. CDR1 is SGHVS, CDR2 FNYEAQ, per germline. The CDR3 loop reads CASSLGGGTMGYTF. The CDR3 DNA sequence: TGTGCCAGCAGCTTAGGAGGGGGGACTATGGGCTACACCTTC.

V gene TRBV7-2 combines with J gene TRBJ2-3; TRBD2 agrees at 13 bases. Germline V gene lookup returns CDR1 SGHTA and CDR2 FQGNSA. There are 16 residues in the CDR3. With V trimmed by 5 bases and J by 3 bases, 5 bases remained unmatched. The DNA for the CDR3 is TGTGCCAGCAGCGAGACTAGCGGGGGGCTGACAGATACGCAGTATTTT. Its protein is CASSETSGGLTDTQYF.

The chain links TRBV4-3 to TRBJ1-3; D is ambiguous. The CDR3 runs to 16 residues. V lost 0 bases and J lost 1, with 10 bases in between. Germline V gene lookup returns CDR1 LGHNA and CDR2 YSLEER. The CDR3 sequence: CASSQDHGWSGNTIYF. The CDR3 nucleotides are TGCGCCAGCAGCCAAGATCACGGGTGGTCTGGAAACACCATATATTTT.

The rearrangement links TRBV6-1 to TRBJ2-2; D possibly corresponds to TRBD2 (5 bases). This CDR3 is built from 15 residues. V lost 6 bases to trimming and J lost 1 base, with 12 bases between them. Germline V gene lookup returns CDR1 MNHNS and CDR2 SASEGT. In DNA form, the CDR3 reads TGTGCCAGCAGCCCGAGGGTTATGAACACCGGGGAGCTGTTTTTT. It translates to CASSPRVMNTGELFF.

The V call is TRBV10-3, the J call TRBJ2-7; 8 bases match TRBD2. In germline, CDR1 is ENHRY, CDR2 SYGVKD. Trimming removed 2 bases from V and 4 bases from J; junction bases left unmatched: 10. This CDR3 is 16 amino acids long. The CDR3 DNA reads as TGTGCCATCAGTGAGGGGGAAGCGGGAGTCTCTTACGAGCAGTACTTC. Translating it yields CAISEGEAGVSYEQYF.

The chain links TRBV5-4 to TRBJ2-5; 11 positions agree with TRBD2. The CDR3 contains 17 residues. V trimming: 0 bases; J trimming: 1 base; junction bases outside the gene matches: 5. Germline CDR1 and CDR2: SGHNT and YYREEE (reference sequence). The CDR3, as DNA: TGTGCCAGCAGCTTGGGTATTAGCGGGGGGGCCCAAGAGACCCAGTACTTC. It is translated as CASSLGISGGAQETQYF.

V usage is TRBV7-2 and J usage is TRBJ1-1; no firm D call. This CDR3 spans 13 amino acids. Looked up from germline, CDR1 is SGHTA and CDR2 is FQGNSA. V gave up 2 bases and J gave up 2 bases, with 6 bases separating them. For the CDR3, the DNA is TGTGCCAGCAGCTTAAACAGCAACACTGAAGCTTTCTTT. It specifies CASSLNSNTEAFF.

CDR3 sequence reads: CASSQLSGGQIAYEQYF. The CDR3 DNA is TGTGCCAGCAGCCAACTTAGCGGGGGGCAAATTGCCTACGAGCAGTACTTC. The chain recombines TRBV4-2 with TRBJ2-7, with 10 bases lining up with TRBD2. Per the germline V gene, CDR1 is LGHNA and CDR2 is YNFKEQ. This CDR3 has 17 residues. Losses at the gene ends were 2 bases for V and 2 bases for J; bases not matched to a gene: 9.